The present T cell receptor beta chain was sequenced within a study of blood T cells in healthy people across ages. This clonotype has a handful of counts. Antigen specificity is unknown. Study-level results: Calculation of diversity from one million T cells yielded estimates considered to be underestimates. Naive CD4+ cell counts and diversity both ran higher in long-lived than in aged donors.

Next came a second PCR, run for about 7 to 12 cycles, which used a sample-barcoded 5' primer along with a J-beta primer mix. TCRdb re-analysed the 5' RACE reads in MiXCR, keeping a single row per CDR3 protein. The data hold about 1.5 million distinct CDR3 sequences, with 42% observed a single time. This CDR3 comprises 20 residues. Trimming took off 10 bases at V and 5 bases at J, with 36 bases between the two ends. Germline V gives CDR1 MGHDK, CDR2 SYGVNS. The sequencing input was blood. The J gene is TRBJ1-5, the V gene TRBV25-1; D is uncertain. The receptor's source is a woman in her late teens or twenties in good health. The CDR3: CANLSPFSVWPFCRYQPQHF. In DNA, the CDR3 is TGTGCCAACCTATCCCCTTTCTCGGTTTGGCCTTTCTGCAGATATCAGCCCCAGCATTTT.